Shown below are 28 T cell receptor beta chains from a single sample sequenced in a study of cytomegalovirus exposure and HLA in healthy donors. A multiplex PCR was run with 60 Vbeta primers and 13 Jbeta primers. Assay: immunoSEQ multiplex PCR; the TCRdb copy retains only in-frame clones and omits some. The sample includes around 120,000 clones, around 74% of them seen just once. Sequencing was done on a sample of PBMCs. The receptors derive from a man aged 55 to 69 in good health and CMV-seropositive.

CDR3 bases: TGTGCCAGCACACGACGGGCAGCGGGGGGACTAGATACGCAGTATTTT. It translates to CASTRRAAGGLDTQYF. The J gene is TRBJ2-3, the V gene TRBV2; 9 bases are shared with TRBD2. With 7 bases clipped from V and 5 bases from J, the junction kept 13 bases outside the gene matches. The CDR3 is 16 amino acids. The germline V gene encodes CDR1 SNHLY and CDR2 FYNNEI.

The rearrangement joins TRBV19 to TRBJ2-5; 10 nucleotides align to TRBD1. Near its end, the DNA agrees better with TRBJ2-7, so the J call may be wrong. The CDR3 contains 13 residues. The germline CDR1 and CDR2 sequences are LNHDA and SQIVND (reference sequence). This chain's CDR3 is CASSLGQGDEQYF. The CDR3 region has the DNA TGTGCCAGTAGTCTCGGACAGGGGGACGAGCAGTACTTC.

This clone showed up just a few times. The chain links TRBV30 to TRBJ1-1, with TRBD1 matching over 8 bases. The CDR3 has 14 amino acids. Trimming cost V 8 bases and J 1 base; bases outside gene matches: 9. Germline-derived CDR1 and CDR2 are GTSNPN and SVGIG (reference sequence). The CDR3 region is CALTLDRGNTEAFF. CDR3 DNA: TGTGCCCTAACTTTAGACAGGGGGAACACTGAAGCTTTCTTT.

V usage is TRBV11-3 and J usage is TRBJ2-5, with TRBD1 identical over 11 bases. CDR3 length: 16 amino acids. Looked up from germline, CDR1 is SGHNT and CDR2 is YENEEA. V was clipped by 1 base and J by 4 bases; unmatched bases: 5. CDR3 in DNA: TGTGCCAGCAGCTTAGGGGGACAGGGGGTCTCAGAGACCCAGTACTTC. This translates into CASSLGGQGVSETQYF.

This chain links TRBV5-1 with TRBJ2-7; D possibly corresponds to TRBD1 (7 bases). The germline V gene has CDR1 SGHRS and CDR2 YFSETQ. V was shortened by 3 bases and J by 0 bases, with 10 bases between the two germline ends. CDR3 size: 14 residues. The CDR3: CASSWGDSSYEQYF. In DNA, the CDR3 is TGCGCCAGCAGCTGGGGGGACAGCTCCTACGAGCAGTACTTC.

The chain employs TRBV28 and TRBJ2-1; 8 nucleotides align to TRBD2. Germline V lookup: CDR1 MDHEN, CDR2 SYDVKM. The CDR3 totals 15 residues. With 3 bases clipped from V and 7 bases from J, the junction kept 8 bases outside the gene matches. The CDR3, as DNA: TGTGCCAGCAGTTTCAGAGCGGGAGCACATAATGAGCAGTTCTTC. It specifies CASSFRAGAHNEQFF.

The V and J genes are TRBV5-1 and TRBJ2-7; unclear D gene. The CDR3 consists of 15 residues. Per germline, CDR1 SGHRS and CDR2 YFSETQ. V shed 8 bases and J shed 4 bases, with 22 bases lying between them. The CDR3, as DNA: TGCGCCAGTTGTTTCAAGCAGAAGGCGGCATACGAGCAGTACTTC. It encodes CASCFKQKAAYEQYF.

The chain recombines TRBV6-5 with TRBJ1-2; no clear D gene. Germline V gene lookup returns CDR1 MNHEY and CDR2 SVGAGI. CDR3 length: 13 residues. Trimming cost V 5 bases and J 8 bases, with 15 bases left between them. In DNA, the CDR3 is TGTGCCAGCAGTCCTCTAAGGGCTAGCGGCTACACCTTC. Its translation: CASSPLRASGYTF.

CDR3 loop: CASSGPAGNEKLFF. CDR3 DNA: TGTGCCAGCAGTGGTCCGGCCGGGAATGAAAAACTGTTTTTT. V and J are TRBV2 and TRBJ1-4, with no clear D. The CDR3 has 14 amino acids. Germline lookup yields CDR1 SNHLY and CDR2 FYNNEI. V lost 4 bases to trimming and J lost 5 bases, with 11 bases between them.

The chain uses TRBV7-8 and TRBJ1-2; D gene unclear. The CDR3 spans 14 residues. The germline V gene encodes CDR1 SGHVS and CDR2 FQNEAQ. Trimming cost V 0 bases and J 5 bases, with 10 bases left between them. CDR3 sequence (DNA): TGTGCCAGCAGCTTAGCGGTCTGGGAGTATGGCTACACCTTC. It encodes CASSLAVWEYGYTF.

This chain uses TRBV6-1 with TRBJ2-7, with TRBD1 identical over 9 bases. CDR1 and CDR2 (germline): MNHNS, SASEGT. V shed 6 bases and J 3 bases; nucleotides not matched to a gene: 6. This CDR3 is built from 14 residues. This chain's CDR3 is CASRYRDRDYEQYF. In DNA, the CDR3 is TGTGCCAGCAGGTACCGGGACAGGGACTACGAGCAGTACTTC.

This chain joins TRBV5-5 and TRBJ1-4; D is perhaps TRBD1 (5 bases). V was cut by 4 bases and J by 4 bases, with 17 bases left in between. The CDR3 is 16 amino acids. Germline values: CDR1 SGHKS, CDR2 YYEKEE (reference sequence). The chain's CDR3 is CASSIGRDSLNEKLFF. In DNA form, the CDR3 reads TGTGCCAGCAGCATTGGGAGGGACTCACTTAATGAAAAACTGTTTTTT.

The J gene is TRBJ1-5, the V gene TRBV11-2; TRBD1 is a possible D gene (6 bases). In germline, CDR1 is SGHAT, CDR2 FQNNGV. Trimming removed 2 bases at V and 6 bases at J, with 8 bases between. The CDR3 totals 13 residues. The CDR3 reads CASSLRGAQPQHF. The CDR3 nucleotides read TGTGCCAGCAGCTTACGGGGGGCTCAGCCCCAGCATTTT. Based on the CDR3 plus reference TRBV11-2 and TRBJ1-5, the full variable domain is EAGVAQSPRYKIIEKRQSVAFWCNPISGHATLYWYQQILGQGPKLLIQFQNNGVVDDSQLPKDRFSAERLKGVDSTLKIQPAKLEDSAVYLCASSLRGAQPQHFGDGTRLSIL.

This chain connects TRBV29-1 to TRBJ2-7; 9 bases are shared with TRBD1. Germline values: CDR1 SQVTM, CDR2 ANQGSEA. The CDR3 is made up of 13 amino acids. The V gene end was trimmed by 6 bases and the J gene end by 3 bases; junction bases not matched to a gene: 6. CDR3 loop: CSVRTGEGYEQYF. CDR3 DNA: TGCAGCGTAAGGACAGGGGAGGGCTACGAGCAGTACTTC.

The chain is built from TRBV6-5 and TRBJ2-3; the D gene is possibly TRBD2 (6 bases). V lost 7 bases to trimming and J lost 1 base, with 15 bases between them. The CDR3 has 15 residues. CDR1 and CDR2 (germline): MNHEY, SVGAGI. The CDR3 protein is CASTSGGVRTDTQYF. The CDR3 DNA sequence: TGTGCCAGCACCTCCGGCGGGGTTCGCACAGATACGCAGTATTTT.

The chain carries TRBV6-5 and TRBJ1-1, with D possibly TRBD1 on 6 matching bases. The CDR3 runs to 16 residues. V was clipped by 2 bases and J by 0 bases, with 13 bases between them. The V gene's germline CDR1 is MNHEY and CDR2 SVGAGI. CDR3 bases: TGTGCCAGCAGTTACACCCGTGGGACATTGAACACTGAAGCTTTCTTT. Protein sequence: CASSYTRGTLNTEAFF.

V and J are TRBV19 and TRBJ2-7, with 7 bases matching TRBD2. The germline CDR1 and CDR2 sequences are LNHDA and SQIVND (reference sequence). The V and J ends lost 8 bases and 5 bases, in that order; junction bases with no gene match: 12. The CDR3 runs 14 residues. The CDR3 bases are TGTGCCAGTCGGGCGCAGGGAGGGCAAGACGAGCAGTACTTC. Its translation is CASRAQGGQDEQYF.

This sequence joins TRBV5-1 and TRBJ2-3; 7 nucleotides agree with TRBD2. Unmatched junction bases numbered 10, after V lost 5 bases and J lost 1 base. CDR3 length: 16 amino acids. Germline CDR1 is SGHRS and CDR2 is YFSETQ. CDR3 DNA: TGCGCCAGCAGACTAGCGCCACTTATGGGCACAGATACGCAGTATTTT. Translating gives CASRLAPLMGTDTQYF.

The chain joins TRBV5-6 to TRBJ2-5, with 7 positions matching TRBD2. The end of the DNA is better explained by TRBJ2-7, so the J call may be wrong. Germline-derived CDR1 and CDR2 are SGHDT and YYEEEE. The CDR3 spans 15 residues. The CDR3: CASSFFAGATYEQYF. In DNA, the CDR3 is TGTGCCAGCAGCTTTTTTGCGGGAGCAACCTACGAGCAGTACTTC.

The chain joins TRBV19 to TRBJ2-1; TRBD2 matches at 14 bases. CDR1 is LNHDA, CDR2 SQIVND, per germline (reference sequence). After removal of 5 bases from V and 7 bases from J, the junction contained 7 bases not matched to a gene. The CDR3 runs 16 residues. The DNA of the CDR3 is TGTGCCAGTAGTTCCAGACTAGCGGGAGGGCAGAATGAGCAGTTCTTC. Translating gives CASSSRLAGGQNEQFF.

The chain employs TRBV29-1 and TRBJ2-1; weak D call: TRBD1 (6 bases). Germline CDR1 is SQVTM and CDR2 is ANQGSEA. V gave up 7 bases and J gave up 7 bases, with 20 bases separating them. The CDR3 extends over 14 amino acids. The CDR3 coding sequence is TGCAGCGGCACCTACAGGGTAGTGGGTAATGAGCAGTTCTTC. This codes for CSGTYRVVGNEQFF.

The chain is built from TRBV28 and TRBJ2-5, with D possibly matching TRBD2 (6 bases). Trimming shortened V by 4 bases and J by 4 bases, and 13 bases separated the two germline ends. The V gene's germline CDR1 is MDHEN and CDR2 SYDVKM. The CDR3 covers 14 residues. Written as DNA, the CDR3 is TGTGCCAGCAGTTCCTCGGGAGTAGGAGAGACCCAGTACTTC. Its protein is CASSSSGVGETQYF.

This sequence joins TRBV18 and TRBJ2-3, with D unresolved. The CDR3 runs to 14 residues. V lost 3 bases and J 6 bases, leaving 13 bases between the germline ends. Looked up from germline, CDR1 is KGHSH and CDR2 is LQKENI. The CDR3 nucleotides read TGTGCCAGCTCACCTCAGGCTTCTCGGGATACGCAGTATTTT. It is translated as CASSPQASRDTQYF.

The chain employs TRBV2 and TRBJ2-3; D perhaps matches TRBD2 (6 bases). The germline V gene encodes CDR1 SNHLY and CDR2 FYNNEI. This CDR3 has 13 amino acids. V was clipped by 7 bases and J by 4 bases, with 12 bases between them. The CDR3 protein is CASNRGAADTQYF. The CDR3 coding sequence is TGTGCCAGCAATCGCGGGGCGGCAGATACGCAGTATTTT.

The DNA for the CDR3 is TGTGCCAGCAGCCAAGATTACGACAGATTGAACACTGAAGCTTTCTTT. It yields the protein CASSQDYDRLNTEAFF. The chain is built from TRBV4-2 and TRBJ1-1, with D tentatively TRBD1 (5 bases). The CDR3 consists of 16 residues. In germline, CDR1 is LGHNA, CDR2 YNFKEQ. Trimming cost V 0 bases and J 0 bases, with 11 bases left between them.

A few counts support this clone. The CDR3 region is CASSLDQPQHF. The CDR3 DNA follows: TGTGCCAGCAGCCTCGATCAGCCCCAGCATTTT. The J gene is TRBJ1-5, the V gene TRBV7-2; D uncertain. This CDR3 comprises 11 residues. CDR1 and CDR2 (germline): SGHTA, FQGNSA. V was clipped by 5 bases and J by 5 bases, with 4 bases between them.

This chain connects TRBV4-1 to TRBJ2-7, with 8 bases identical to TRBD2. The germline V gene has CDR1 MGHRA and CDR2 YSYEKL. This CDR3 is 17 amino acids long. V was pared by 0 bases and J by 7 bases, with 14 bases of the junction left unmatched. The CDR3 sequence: CASSQEKRGRGRYEQYF. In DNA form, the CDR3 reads TGCGCCAGCAGCCAAGAAAAGCGGGGGAGAGGCCGCTATGAGCAGTACTTC.

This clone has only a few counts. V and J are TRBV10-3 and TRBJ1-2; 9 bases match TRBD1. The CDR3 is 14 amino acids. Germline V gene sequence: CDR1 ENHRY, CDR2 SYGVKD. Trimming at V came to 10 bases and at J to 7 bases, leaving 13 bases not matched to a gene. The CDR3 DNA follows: TGTGCCACCGCGGGACAGGGTTTGGGGTTTGGCTACACCTTC. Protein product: CATAGQGLGFGYTF.